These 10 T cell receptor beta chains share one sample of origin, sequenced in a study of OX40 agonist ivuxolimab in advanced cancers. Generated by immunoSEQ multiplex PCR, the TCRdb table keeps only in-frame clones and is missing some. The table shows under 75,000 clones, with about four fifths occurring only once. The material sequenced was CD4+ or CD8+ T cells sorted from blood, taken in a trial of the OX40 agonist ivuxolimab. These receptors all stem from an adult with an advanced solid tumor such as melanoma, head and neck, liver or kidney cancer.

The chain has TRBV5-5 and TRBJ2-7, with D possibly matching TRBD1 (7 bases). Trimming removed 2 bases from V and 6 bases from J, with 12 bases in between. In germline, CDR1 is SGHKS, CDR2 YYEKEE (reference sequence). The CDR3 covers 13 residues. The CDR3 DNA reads TGTGCCAGCAGCTTCAGGGGGGTGACCGAGCAGTACTTC. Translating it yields CASSFRGVTEQYF.

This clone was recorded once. As DNA, the CDR3 is TGTGCCAGCAGCTTAGTTACAGGGGCTTATTCACCCCTCCACTTT. Its protein product is CASSLVTGAYSPLHF. V is TRBV7-2 and J is TRBJ1-6; 7 nucleotides agree with TRBD1. From germline, CDR1 is SGHTA and CDR2 FQGNSA. The CDR3 covers 15 residues. V was pared by 1 base and J by 8 bases, with 5 bases of the junction left unmatched.

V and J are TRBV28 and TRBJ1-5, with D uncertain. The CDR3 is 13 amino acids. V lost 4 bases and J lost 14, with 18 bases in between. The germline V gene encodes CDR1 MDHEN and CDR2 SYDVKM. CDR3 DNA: TGTGCCAGCAGTTCCCATCCTCGGCAATCAGAGCATTTT. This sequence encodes CASSSHPRQSEHF.

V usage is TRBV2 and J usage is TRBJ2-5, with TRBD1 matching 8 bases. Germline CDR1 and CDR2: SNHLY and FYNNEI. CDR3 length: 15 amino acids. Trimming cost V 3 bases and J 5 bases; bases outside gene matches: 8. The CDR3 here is CASSEEGQGGETQYF. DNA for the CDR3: TGTGCCAGCAGTGAGGAAGGACAGGGCGGGGAGACCCAGTACTTC.

CDR3 protein: CASSDATGPNEKLFF. As DNA, the CDR3 is TGTGCCAGCAGTGACGCGACAGGGCCTAATGAAAAACTGTTTTTT. The chain links TRBV25-1 to TRBJ1-4; 7 bases line up with TRBD1. CDR3 length: 15 amino acids. The V and J ends lost 3 bases and 3 bases, in that order; junction bases with no gene match: 4. Germline V gene lookup returns CDR1 MGHDK and CDR2 SYGVNS.

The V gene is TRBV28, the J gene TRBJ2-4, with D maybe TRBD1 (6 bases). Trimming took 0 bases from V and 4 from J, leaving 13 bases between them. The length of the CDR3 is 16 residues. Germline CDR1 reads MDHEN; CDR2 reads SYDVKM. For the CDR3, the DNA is TGTGCCAGCAGTTTATGGGGGGCCCCACCGAAAAACATTCAGTACTTC. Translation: CASSLWGAPPKNIQYF.

The CDR3, as DNA: TGTGCCACCCCCTCCAGCGGGGCGAACACCGGGGAGCTGTTTTTT. It encodes CATPSSGANTGELFF. This chain links TRBV28 with TRBJ2-2; 7 bases are shared with TRBD2. V gave up 10 bases and J gave up 0 bases; unmatched junction bases: 8. From germline, CDR1 is MDHEN and CDR2 SYDVKM. This CDR3 has 15 residues.

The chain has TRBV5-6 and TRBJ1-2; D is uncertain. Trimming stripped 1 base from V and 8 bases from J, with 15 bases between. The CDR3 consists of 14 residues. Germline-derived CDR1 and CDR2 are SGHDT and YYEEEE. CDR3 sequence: CASSLYPGEEGYTF. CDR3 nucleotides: TGTGCCAGCAGCTTGTATCCAGGAGAGGAGGGCTACACCTTC.

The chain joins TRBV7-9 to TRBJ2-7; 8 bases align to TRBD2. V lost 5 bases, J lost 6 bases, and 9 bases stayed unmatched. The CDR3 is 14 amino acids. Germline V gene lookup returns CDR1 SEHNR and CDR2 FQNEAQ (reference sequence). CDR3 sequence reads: CASSLSGSSLEQYF. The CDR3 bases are TGTGCCAGCAGCCTAAGCGGGAGTTCCCTCGAGCAGTACTTC.

This CDR3 reads CASSLMGRGLLFF. The CDR3 coding sequence is TGTGCCAGCAGTTTGATGGGGCGCGGGTTGCTGTTTTTT. V usage is TRBV27 and J usage is TRBJ2-2, with D perhaps given as TRBD1 or TRBD2 (5 bases each). Germline lookup yields CDR1 MNHEY and CDR2 SMNVEV (reference sequence). There are 13 residues in the CDR3. V lost 3 bases and J lost 13, with 15 bases in between.